The 2 T cell receptor beta chains below come from one sample, sequenced in a study of T cells in Graves' hyperthyroidism and ophthalmopathy. RNA transcripts provided the source from which TCR beta CDR3 regions were amplified. The HTBI primer set was used in a first-round RT-PCR of the TCR CDR3. In TCRdb, the multiplex PCR reads were re-called with MiXCR into one record per CDR3 protein. The table has 300,000 to 400,000 distinct CDR3 sequences, roughly a fifth seen once. The sample comprised blood. The receptors stem from a woman aged 45-65 years with Graves' hyperthyroidism.

This clonotype was seen many times. The chain uses TRBV11-2 and TRBJ2-7; TRBD2 matches 8 bases. The CDR3 is made up of 17 amino acids. The J segment lost 3 bases and the V segment lost 5 bases, leaving 15 bases of the junction unmatched. CDR1 and CDR2 (germline): SGHAT, FQNNGV. The CDR3 protein is CASSRQSGSPGGYEQYF. The CDR3 DNA is TGTGCCAGCAGCAGGCAAAGCGGGAGCCCAGGTGGCTACGAGCAGTACTTC.

There are many counts of this clonotype. The chain carries TRBV5-1 and TRBJ1-2; 8 positions match TRBD1. This CDR3 has 15 amino acids. The V gene end was trimmed by 0 bases and the J gene end by 8 bases; junction bases not matched to a gene: 9. Germline V lookup: CDR1 SGHRS, CDR2 YFSETQ. This chain's CDR3 is CASSLAPTGEGGYTF. The CDR3 DNA is TGCGCCAGCAGCTTGGCTCCGACAGGGGAAGGCGGCTACACCTTC.